The 8 T cell receptor beta chains below all came from one sample that was sequenced in a study of T cells in women clearing cervical HPV infection. Produced via immunoSEQ multiplex PCR; TCRdb's table is partial and in-frame only. The listing contains some 25,000 clones. Sequencing used blood buffy coat. These receptors all stem from a woman between 18 and 70 years old with a cervical HPV16 infection that either progressed to CIN3+ or cleared (not recorded which).

With regard to this clone: The CDR3 is cut off 3 residues early in the read; its end comes from the germline J gene. V is TRBV20-1 and J is TRBJ1-4; D gene uncertain. The germline V and J ends were trimmed by 5 bases and 7 bases, with 23 bases remaining between them. This CDR3 is built from 16 residues. CDR1 is DFQATT and CDR2 is SNEGSKA in the germline V gene (reference sequence). The DNA read from the CDR3 is TGCAGTGCTTCCCCGGTCATCTCGTTTCTATTTGAAAAA. Translation gives CSASPVISFLFEK. The full CDR3 protein is CSASPVISFLFEKLFF.

Regarding this clone: The read falls 3 residues short of the CDR3 end, and the missing part is taken from the germline J gene. The rearrangement uses TRBV19 and TRBJ2-3, with TRBD1 identical over 8 bases. CDR1 and CDR2 (germline): LNHDA, SQIVND (reference sequence). The CDR3 has 14 amino acids. The CDR3 is CASSPWTGKETQYF. CDR3 DNA, as far as it was read: TGTGCCAGTAGTCCGTGGACAGGGAAGGAGACG.

Notes on this clone: The read comes to an end 3 residues before the CDR3 does, leaving the germline J gene to fill in the end. The rearrangement uses TRBV7-9 and TRBJ1-4; no clear D. The CDR3 spans 13 residues. Per the germline V gene, CDR1 is SEHNR and CDR2 is FQNEAQ (reference sequence). The sequenced part of the CDR3 DNA is TGTGCCAGCAGACAAACAGAAAACTCACCA. It encodes CASRQTENSP. The full-length CDR3 reads as CASRQTENSPLFF.

About this clone itself: The read is 3 residues too short to cover the CDR3 end, so that end is filled in from the germline J gene. The chain links TRBV12-3 or TRBV12-4 to TRBJ2-3, with D maybe TRBD1 (6 bases). This CDR3 has 13 amino acids. Between the trimmed V and J ends, which lost 6 bases and 6 bases, there was a span of 13 bases. CDR3 bases read: TGTGCCAGCAGCACAGGGCGCGGCGATACG. Protein sequence: CASSTGRGDT. Given in full, the CDR3 is CASSTGRGDTQYF.

With regard to this clone: Sequencing ends 3 residues short of the CDR3 end; the germline J gene provides the rest. The chain uses TRBV9 and TRBJ2-7, with 7 bases identical to TRBD2. The V gene end was trimmed by 3 bases and the J gene end by 3 bases; junction bases not matched to a gene: 12. Looked up from germline, CDR1 is SGDLS and CDR2 is YYNGEE. This CDR3 has 16 residues. The DNA read from the CDR3 is TGTGCCAGCAGCGCCCTGTTACTAGCGCAACTCTACGAG. As protein: CASSALLLAQLYE. The whole CDR3 sequence is CASSALLLAQLYEQYF.

As regards this clone: Read data end 3 residues before the CDR3 end; the end is taken from the germline J gene. The J gene is TRBJ2-4, the V gene TRBV20-1; 8 bases line up with TRBD2. This CDR3 has 14 residues. V dropped 2 bases and J dropped 6; count of bases not matched to a gene: 6. The V gene's germline CDR1 is DFQATT and CDR2 SNEGSKA (reference sequence). The covered CDR3 bases are TGCAGTGCTAGAAGCGGGAGTTCGGGAAACATT. It codes for CSARSGSSGNI. The whole CDR3 reads CSARSGSSGNIQYF.

Worth noting for this clone: The read ends 3 residues shy of where the CDR3 ends; the end is completed using the germline J gene. This sequence joins TRBV20-1 and TRBJ2-7; D gene ambiguous. Germline V CDR1 and CDR2: DFQATT, SNEGSKA (reference sequence). V lost 3 bases and J 2 bases, leaving 17 bases between the germline ends. This CDR3 spans 15 amino acids. The part of the CDR3 DNA that was read is TGCAGTGCTAGTTCTGCGGAGATAAACGCCTACGAG. Translating it yields CSASSAEINAYE. The entire CDR3 protein is CSASSAEINAYEQYF.

For this clone: The read stops 3 residues short of the end of the CDR3; the missing end is completed from the germline J gene. The genes are TRBV2 and TRBJ2-5; TRBD2 might be the D (6 bases). The germline V gene has CDR1 SNHLY and CDR2 FYNNEI. This CDR3 comprises 15 residues. The germline V and J ends were trimmed by 8 bases and 5 bases, with 21 bases remaining between them. The CDR3 loop reads CASGKGTHTGETQYF. Partial CDR3 DNA: TGTGCCAGCGGGAAGGGGACTCACACGGGGGAGACC.